The text below deals with one T cell receptor (beta chain). Its antigen is as yet unknown. Trimming removed 0 bases at V and 5 bases at J, with 8 bases between. The germline V gene encodes CDR1 SGHRS and CDR2 YFSETQ. CDR3 length equals 13 residues. This sample is drawn from a study of CD8 T cells in ankylosing spondylitis. Study-level findings and limits: Seemingly characteristic of ankylosing spondylitis blood was a TCR beta motif consisting of about 8 highly homologous variants.

Libraries for TCR beta were made by quantitative 5'-RACE with molecular barcodes. TCRdb ran MiXCR on the 5' RACE reads and lists one entry per CDR3 protein. The table records 340,000 or so distinct CDR3 sequences, approximately 15% of them present only once. The chain employs TRBV5-1 and TRBJ1-1; D gene ambiguous. This receptor was taken from a male donor with ankylosing spondylitis or in good health (not recorded which). Sequenced input: blood, either unsorted or a sorted T cell fraction (not recorded which). The chain's CDR3 is CASSLELRTEAFF. CDR3 sequence (DNA): TGCGCCAGCAGCTTGGAGTTAAGGACTGAAGCTTTCTTT.